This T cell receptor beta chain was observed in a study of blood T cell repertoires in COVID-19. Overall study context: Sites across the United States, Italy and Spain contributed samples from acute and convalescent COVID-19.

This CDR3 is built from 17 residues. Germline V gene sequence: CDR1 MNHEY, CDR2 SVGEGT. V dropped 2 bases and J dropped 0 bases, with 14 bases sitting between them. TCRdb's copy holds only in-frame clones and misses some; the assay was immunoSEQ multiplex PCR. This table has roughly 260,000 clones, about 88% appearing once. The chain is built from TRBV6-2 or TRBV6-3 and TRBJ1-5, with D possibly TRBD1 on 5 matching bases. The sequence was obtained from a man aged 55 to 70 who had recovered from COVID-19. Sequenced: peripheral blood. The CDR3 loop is CASSYQGNRYSNQPQHF. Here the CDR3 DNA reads TGTGCCAGCAGTTACCAGGGTAACAGGTATAGCAATCAGCCCCAGCATTTT.